This T cell receptor (beta chain) appears in the sequencing data of a study of blood T cell repertoires in COVID-19. On the study more broadly: Sites across the United States, Italy and Spain contributed samples from acute and convalescent COVID-19. The analysed material was cDNA or gDNA that came from T cells, B-cell-depleted T cells, or PBMCs.

Germline V gene lookup returns CDR1 SGHDT and CDR2 YYEEEE. CDR3 size: 16 residues. J lost 9 bases, V lost 4 bases, and 9 bases had no gene match. Authors' data handling: Using reference gene primer amplification, nucleated cell counts were estimated. Clones were read by immunoSEQ multiplex PCR, and TCRdb kept only the in-frame ones, dropping some. V, J and clone size derive from that table, while D and trimming were established from the DNA sequence. The table records under 140,000 clones, about 88% of them present only once. This sequence was found in a woman in her fifties or sixties with acute or convalescent COVID-19. The genes are TRBV5-6 and TRBJ2-1, with TRBD2 matching over 14 bases. Input material: peripheral blood. CDR3 DNA sequence: TGTGCCAGCAGCACCCGACTAGCGGGAGGGGAGGGTGAGCAGTTCTTC. Protein: CASSTRLAGGEGEQFF.